This T cell receptor beta chain was recovered during a study of shared T cell receptors in the human thymus. Only in-frame clones appear in the TCRdb table, and some are missing; sequencing was by immunoSEQ multiplex PCR. Of hundreds of thousands of clones in the sample, about 90% were seen once. V lost 2 bases to trimming and J lost 3 bases; unmatched junction nucleotides: 14. CDR3 length: 19 residues. In germline, CDR1 is SGHDT, CDR2 YYEEEE. The sample was also linked to a second study, of human thymus T cells. In that study: Resections obtained during corrective heart surgery supplied the thymus tissue.

The receptor comes from a boy less than two years old with a congenital heart defect. The V gene is TRBV5-6, the J gene TRBJ1-5; 10 positions match TRBD1. Sequencing input: thymocytes. The chain's CDR3 is CASSFQGQGLIGFNQPQHF. In DNA form, the CDR3 reads TGTGCCAGCAGCTTTCAGGGACAGGGGTTGATCGGGTTCAATCAGCCCCAGCATTTT.